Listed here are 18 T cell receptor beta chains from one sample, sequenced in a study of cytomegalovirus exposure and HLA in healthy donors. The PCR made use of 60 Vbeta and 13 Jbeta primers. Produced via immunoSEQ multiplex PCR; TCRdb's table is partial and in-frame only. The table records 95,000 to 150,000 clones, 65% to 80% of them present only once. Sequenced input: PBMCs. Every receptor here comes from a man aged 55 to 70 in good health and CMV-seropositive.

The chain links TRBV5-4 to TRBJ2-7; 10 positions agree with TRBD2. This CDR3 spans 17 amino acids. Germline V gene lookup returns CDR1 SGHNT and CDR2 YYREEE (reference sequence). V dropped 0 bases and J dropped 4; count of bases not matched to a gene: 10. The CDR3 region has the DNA TGTGCCAGCAGCTTGGGACTAGCGGGCCCCGGGGCGTACGAGCAGTACTTC. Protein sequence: CASSLGLAGPGAYEQYF.

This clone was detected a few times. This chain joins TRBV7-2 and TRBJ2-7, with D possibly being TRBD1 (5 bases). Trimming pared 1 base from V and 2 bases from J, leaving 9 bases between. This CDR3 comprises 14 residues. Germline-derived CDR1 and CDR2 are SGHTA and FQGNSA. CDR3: CASSLGGETYEQYF. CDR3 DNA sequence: TGTGCCAGCAGCTTAGGGGGCGAGACCTACGAGCAGTACTTC.

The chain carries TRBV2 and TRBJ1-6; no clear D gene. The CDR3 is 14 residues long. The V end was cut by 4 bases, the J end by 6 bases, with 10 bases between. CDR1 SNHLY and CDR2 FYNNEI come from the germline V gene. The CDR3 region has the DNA TGTGCCAGCAGTGCGGAGGGAGGTAATTCACCCCTCCACTTT. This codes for CASSAEGGNSPLHF.

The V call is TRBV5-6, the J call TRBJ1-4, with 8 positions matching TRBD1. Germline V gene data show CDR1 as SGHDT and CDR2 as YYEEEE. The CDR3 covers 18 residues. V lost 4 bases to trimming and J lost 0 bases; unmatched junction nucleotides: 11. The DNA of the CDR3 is TGTGCCAGCAGCGAGAAAGGACAGGGAGGCGCAACTAATGAAAAACTGTTTTTT. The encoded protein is CASSEKGQGGATNEKLFF.

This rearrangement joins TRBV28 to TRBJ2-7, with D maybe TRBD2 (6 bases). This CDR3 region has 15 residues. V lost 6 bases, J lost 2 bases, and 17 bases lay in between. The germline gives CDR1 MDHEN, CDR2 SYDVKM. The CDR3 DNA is TGTGCCAGCAGCCGCGGGGACGGGAGACCCTACGAGCAGTACTTC. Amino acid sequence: CASSRGDGRPYEQYF.

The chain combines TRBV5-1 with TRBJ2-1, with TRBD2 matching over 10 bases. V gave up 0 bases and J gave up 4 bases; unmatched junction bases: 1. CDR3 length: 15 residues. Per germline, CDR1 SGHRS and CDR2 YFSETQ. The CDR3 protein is CASSLGLAGYNEQFF. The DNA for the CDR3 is TGCGCCAGCAGCTTGGGACTAGCGGGTTACAATGAGCAGTTCTTC.

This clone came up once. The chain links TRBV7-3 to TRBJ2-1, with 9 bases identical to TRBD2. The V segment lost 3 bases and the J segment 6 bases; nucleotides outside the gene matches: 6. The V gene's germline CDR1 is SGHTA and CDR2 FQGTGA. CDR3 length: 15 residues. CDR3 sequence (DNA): TGTGCCAGCAGCTTCTTAGCGGGAGTGGCCAATGAGCAGTTCTTC. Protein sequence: CASSFLAGVANEQFF.

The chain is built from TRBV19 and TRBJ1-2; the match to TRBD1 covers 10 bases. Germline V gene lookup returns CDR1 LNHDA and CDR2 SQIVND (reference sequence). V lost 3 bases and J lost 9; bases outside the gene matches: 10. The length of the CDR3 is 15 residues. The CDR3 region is CASSIPGQGLWSYTF. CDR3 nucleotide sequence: TGTGCCAGTAGTATTCCGGGACAGGGGCTTTGGAGCTACACCTTC.

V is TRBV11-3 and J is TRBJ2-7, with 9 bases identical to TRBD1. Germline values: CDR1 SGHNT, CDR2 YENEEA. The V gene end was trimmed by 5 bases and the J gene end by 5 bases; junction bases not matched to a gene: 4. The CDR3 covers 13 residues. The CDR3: CASSPDRGNEQYF. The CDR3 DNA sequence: TGTGCCAGCAGCCCCGACAGGGGGAACGAGCAGTACTTC.

CDR3 DNA: TGTGCCAGCAGCTTGGACAGGCTTGCCAAAAACATTCAGTACTTC. Translation gives CASSLDRLAKNIQYF. V usage is TRBV5-6 and J usage is TRBJ2-4, with D tentatively TRBD1 (5 bases). CDR1 and CDR2 from the germline V gene are SGHDT and YYEEEE. V was cut by 0 bases and J by 1 base, with 8 bases left in between. The CDR3 is made up of 15 amino acids.

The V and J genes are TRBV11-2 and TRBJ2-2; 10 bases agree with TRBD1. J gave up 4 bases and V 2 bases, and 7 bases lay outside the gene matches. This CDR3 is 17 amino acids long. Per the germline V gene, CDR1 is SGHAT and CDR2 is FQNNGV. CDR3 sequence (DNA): TGTGCCAGCAGCTTAATAATGGGACAGGGGACCACCGGGGAGCTGTTTTTT. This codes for CASSLIMGQGTTGELFF.

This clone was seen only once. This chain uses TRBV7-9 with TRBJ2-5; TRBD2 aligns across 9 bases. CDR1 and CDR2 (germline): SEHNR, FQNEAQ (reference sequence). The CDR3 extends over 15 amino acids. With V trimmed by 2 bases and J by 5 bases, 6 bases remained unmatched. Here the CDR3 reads CASSLFLAGYETQYF. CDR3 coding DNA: TGTGCCAGCAGCTTATTCCTAGCGGGATATGAGACCCAGTACTTC.

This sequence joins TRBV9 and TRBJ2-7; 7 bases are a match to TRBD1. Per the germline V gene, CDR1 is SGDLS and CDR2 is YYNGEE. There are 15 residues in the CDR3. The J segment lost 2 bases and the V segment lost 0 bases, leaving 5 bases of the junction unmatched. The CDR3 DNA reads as TGTGCCAGCAGCGTAGGCAGGGGGATGACCTACGAGCAGTACTTC. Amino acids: CASSVGRGMTYEQYF.

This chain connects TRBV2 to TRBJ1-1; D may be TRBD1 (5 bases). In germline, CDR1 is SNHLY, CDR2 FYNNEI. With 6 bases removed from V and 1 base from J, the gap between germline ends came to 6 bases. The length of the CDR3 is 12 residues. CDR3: CASRGGNTEAFF. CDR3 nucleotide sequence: TGTGCCAGCAGGGGGGGGAACACTGAAGCTTTCTTT.

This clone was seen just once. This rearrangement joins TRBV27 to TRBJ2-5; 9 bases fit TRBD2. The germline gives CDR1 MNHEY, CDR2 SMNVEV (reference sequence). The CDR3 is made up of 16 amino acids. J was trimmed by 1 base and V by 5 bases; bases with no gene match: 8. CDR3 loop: CASSPGTSRPQETQYF. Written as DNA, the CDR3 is TGTGCCAGCAGTCCCGGGACTAGCAGACCCCAAGAGACCCAGTACTTC.

CDR3 in DNA: TGTGCCAGCAGCTTAGGACAGGGGGCGGACTATGGCTACACCTTC. Its protein product is CASSLGQGADYGYTF. The chain uses TRBV7-3 and TRBJ1-2; TRBD1 matches 11 bases. Germline V CDR1 and CDR2: SGHTA, FQGTGA. The V gene end was trimmed by 2 bases and the J gene end by 3 bases; junction bases not matched to a gene: 2. The CDR3 loop spans 15 amino acids.

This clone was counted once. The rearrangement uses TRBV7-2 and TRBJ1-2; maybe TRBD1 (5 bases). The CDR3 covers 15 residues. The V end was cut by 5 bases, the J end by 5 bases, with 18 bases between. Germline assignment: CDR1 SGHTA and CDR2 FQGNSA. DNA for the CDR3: TGTGCCAGCAGCCCTAGAGGGGAGGTTCCTTATGGCTACACCTTC. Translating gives CASSPRGEVPYGYTF. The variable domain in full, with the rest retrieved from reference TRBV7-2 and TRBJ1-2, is GAGVSQSPSNKVTEKGKDVELRCDPISGHTALYWYRQSLGQGLEFLIYFQGNSAPDKSGLPSDRFSAERTGGSVSTLTIQRTQQEDSAVYLCASSPRGEVPYGYTFGSGTRLTVV.

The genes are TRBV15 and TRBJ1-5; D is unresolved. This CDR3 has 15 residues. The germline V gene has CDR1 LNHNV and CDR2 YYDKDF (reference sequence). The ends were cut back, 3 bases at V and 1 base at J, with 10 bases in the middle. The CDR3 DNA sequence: TGTGCCACCAGCAGGGGCAGAGGGAGCAATCAGCCCCAGCATTTT. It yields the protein CATSRGRGSNQPQHF.